This passage covers 19 T cell receptor beta chains from one sample sequenced in a study of identical twins. TCRdb fed the 5' RACE reads into MiXCR, producing one record per CDR3 protein. The data contain some 300,000 distinct CDR3 sequences, around an eighth of them seen just once; the ten biggest clones take up approximately 7.9%. The same data also contributed to another study, on yellow fever vaccine responses in identical twins.

Source material: CD8+ T cells sorted from blood. Receptor source: a woman aged 18-35 years in good health.

In this sample, this clonotype turned up a few times. The chain uses TRBV5-6 and TRBJ2-1; 9 bases align to TRBD2. V was clipped by 2 bases and J by 7 bases; unmatched bases: 4. Germline loops: CDR1 SGHDT, CDR2 YYEEEE. The CDR3 loop spans 14 amino acids. CDR3 sequence reads: CASSLAGGWNEQFF. As DNA, the CDR3 is TGTGCCAGCAGCTTAGCGGGAGGATGGAATGAGCAGTTCTTC.

This clonotype has more than one count but fewer than ten. The chain carries TRBV6-5 and TRBJ2-7; D may be TRBD2 (6 bases). The V end lost 0 bases, the J end lost 4 bases, and 10 bases lay between the germline ends. The CDR3 sequence is 14 residues long. Germline-derived CDR1 and CDR2 are MNHEY and SVGAGI. DNA of the CDR3: TGTGCCAGCAGTTACTCGGGAGGAGTTTACGAGCAGTACGTC. Residues: CASSYSGGVYEQYV.

This clonotype was recorded many times. V is TRBV5-1 and J is TRBJ2-3; the D gene is possibly TRBD2 (5 bases). The germline V gene encodes CDR1 SGHRS and CDR2 YFSETQ. The CDR3 is 12 amino acids. The ends were cut back, 4 bases at V and 7 bases at J, with 10 bases in the middle. The CDR3 region has the DNA TGCGCCAGCAGCCCCCGGGGAAATACGCAGTATTTT. Translated, it gives CASSPRGNTQYF.

This clonotype came up many times. V usage is TRBV5-1 and J usage is TRBJ2-5; D remains unclear. V gave up 0 bases and J gave up 2 bases, with 8 bases separating them. The CDR3 length is 14 residues. CDR1 and CDR2 (germline): SGHRS, YFSETQ. The CDR3, as DNA: TGCGCCAGCAGCTTGGTTTTACTGCAAGAGACCCAGTACTTC. Translating it yields CASSLVLLQETQYF.

The rearrangement uses TRBV12-3 or TRBV12-4 and TRBJ2-5; D possibly matches TRBD1 or TRBD2 (5 bases each). Trimming cost V 4 bases and J 3 bases, with 15 bases left between them. CDR3 size: 15 residues. Here the CDR3 reads CASSYIGGGEETQYF. The DNA for the CDR3 is TGTGCCAGCAGTTATATTGGTGGGGGAGAAGAGACCCAGTACTTC.

This rearrangement joins TRBV24-1 to TRBJ1-1; D not resolved. The CDR3 spans 13 residues. The V end lost 4 bases, the J end lost 4 bases, and 9 bases lay between the germline ends. Germline lookup yields CDR1 KGHDR and CDR2 SFDVKD. DNA of the CDR3: TGTGCCACCAGTGACAGCGTGGGCACTGAAGCTTTCTTT. This translates into CATSDSVGTEAFF.

The sample holds many counts of this clonotype. The J gene is TRBJ1-1, the V gene TRBV2; D might be TRBD1 (6 bases). V lost 1 base to trimming and J lost 4 bases, with 10 bases between them. The CDR3 consists of 14 residues. Germline CDR1 and CDR2: SNHLY and FYNNEI. The chain's CDR3 is CASSEGQGFTEAFF. CDR3 bases: TGTGCCAGCAGTGAAGGGCAGGGGTTCACTGAAGCTTTCTTT.

The chain is built from TRBV27 and TRBJ2-3; a weak D match, TRBD1 (6 bases). Per germline, CDR1 MNHEY and CDR2 SMNVEV (reference sequence). The length of the CDR3 is 18 residues. The ends were cut back, 5 bases at V and 2 bases at J, with 23 bases in the middle. CDR3 residues: CASSPQGRGGDYTDTQYF. The CDR3, as DNA: TGTGCCAGCAGTCCCCAAGGGAGAGGGGGTGACTACACAGATACGCAGTATTTT.

The V gene is TRBV20-1, the J gene TRBJ1-6; D not certain. This CDR3 is 14 amino acids long. Trimming shortened V by 5 bases and J by 9 bases, and 17 bases separated the two germline ends. Germline V gives CDR1 DFQATT, CDR2 SNEGSKA (reference sequence). For the CDR3, the DNA is TGCAGTGCTCGTTCGGAGGAGGGAGGTTCACCCCTCCACTTT. Translation gives CSARSEEGGSPLHF.

This clonotype has at least ten counts. The chain links TRBV5-1 to TRBJ2-3; no firm D call. Germline V gene data show CDR1 as SGHRS and CDR2 as YFSETQ. This CDR3 is built from 14 residues. Trimming removed 3 bases at V and 5 bases at J, with 13 bases between. CDR3 sequence (DNA): TGCGCCAGCAGCTCGGAGACACTGGGAGATACGCAGTATTTT. Translating gives CASSSETLGDTQYF.

The chain is built from TRBV7-6 and TRBJ2-7, with unresolved D. Germline CDR1 is SGHVS and CDR2 is FNYEAQ. Trimming removed 4 bases at V and 6 bases at J, with 10 bases between. CDR3 length: 12 amino acids. The CDR3 coding sequence is TGTGCCAGCAGCTCTCCTGGCCGCGAGCAGTACTTC. Translation: CASSSPGREQYF.

This clonotype was recorded a few times. The chain uses TRBV28 and TRBJ2-7, with a weak D call TRBD2 (5 bases). CDR3 length equals 16 residues. Deletions cut 6 bases from V and 0 bases from J, with 18 bases between. CDR1 and CDR2 from the germline V gene are MDHEN and SYDVKM. The CDR3 reads CASSPESGFRSYEQYF. As DNA, the CDR3 is TGTGCCAGCAGCCCCGAGAGCGGATTCCGCTCCTACGAGCAGTACTTC.

V is TRBV5-1 and J is TRBJ2-1, with 12 bases identical to TRBD2. The CDR3 has 18 amino acids. J gave up 2 bases and V 0 bases, and 6 bases lay outside the gene matches. Germline V gene data show CDR1 as SGHRS and CDR2 as YFSETQ. The CDR3: CASSLGLAGGPAYNEQFF. The CDR3 DNA sequence: TGCGCCAGCAGCTTGGGGCTAGCGGGAGGGCCGGCCTACAATGAGCAGTTCTTC.

This clonotype occurred many times. CDR3 amino acids: CASSLHNGGGRDTQYF. CDR3 coding DNA: TGTGCCAGCAGTCTCCATAACGGGGGCGGGAGAGATACGCAGTATTTT. The chain carries TRBV12-3 or TRBV12-4 and TRBJ2-3; the D gene is possibly TRBD2 (7 bases). The V end lost 5 bases, the J end lost 5 bases, and 20 bases lay between the germline ends. The CDR3 runs 16 residues.

The rearrangement uses TRBV5-5 and TRBJ1-2; D gene ambiguous. Trimming pared 1 base from V and 1 base from J, leaving 17 bases between. The CDR3 runs 17 residues. Germline V gene lookup returns CDR1 SGHKS and CDR2 YYEKEE (reference sequence). CDR3 residues: CASSLFFPGEGNYGYTF. CDR3 bases: TGTGCCAGCAGCTTGTTTTTCCCGGGAGAGGGTAACTATGGCTACACCTTC.

This clonotype turned up a few times. The chain uses TRBV4-2 and TRBJ2-7; no firm D call. With 3 bases removed from V and 1 base from J, the gap between germline ends came to 19 bases. This CDR3 comprises 17 residues. Germline lookup yields CDR1 LGHNA and CDR2 YNFKEQ. CDR3 coding DNA: TGTGCCAGCAGCCAGATCCTCGCTGGCGGAGCTTCCTACGAGCAGTACTTC. This translates into CASSQILAGGASYEQYF.

This clonotype was observed a handful of times. The rearrangement links TRBV2 to TRBJ2-3, with D perhaps TRBD2 (5 bases). This CDR3 contains 15 residues. Looked up from germline, CDR1 is SNHLY and CDR2 is FYNNEI. Trimming removed 3 bases at V and 8 bases at J, with 18 bases between. In DNA form, the CDR3 reads TGTGCCAGCAGTGATGAGGGAACCTCACCCGGTACGCAGTATTTT. Protein product: CASSDEGTSPGTQYF.

With respect to this clonotype: Because the CDR3's place on the DNA is in doubt, the DNA is left out and the CDR3 is given as listed by TCRdb. This chain links TRBV7-5 with TRBJ1-3; the DNA was not compared with TRBD1, the D call given in the table. TRBV7-5 counts as a pseudogene. Ends included, the CDR3 has 21 residues. The chain's CDR3 is CISVSEAYFCATGRSGNTIYF.

The chain couples TRBV6-6 to TRBJ2-7, with unresolved D. The CDR3 is 13 amino acids. Per the germline V gene, CDR1 is MNHNY and CDR2 is SVGAGI (reference sequence). Trimming shortened V by 8 bases and J by 3 bases, and 14 bases separated the two germline ends. In DNA, the CDR3 is TGTGCCAGCCTCACACTCCGGGTCTACGAGCAGTACGTC. As protein: CASLTLRVYEQYV.